These 27 T cell receptor beta chains originate from one sample sequenced in a study of cytomegalovirus exposure and HLA in healthy donors. PCR was performed using 60 Vbeta and 13 Jbeta primers. The table came from immunoSEQ multiplex PCR; TCRdb's copy has only in-frame clones and leaves some out. Seen here are under 200,000 clones, 75% to 85% observed once, and the top ten hold around 1.9%. Sequenced material: PBMCs. These receptors were collected from a woman younger than 30 in good health and CMV-seronegative.

The chain combines TRBV6-1 with TRBJ1-5; a possible D gene is TRBD1 (6 bases). Trimming stripped 11 bases from V and 7 bases from J, with 21 bases between. Germline V lookup: CDR1 MNHNS, CDR2 SASEGT. The CDR3 is 14 residues long. CDR3 DNA: TGTGCCGCGGGGGTACAGGGATCATTCCAGCCCCAGCATTTT. Protein: CAAGVQGSFQPQHF.

This clone turned up a few times. The rearrangement links TRBV12-1 to TRBJ2-5; the table's D gene call, TRBD2, was not cross checked with the DNA. TRBV12-1 is listed as a pseudogene. The CDR3 loop spans 20 amino acids. The CDR3 loop reads CASSSSRPGLAGEGQETQYF. The DNA for the CDR3 is TGTGCCAGCAGCTCGAGTAGACCGGGACTAGCGGGGGAGGGTCAAGAGACCCAGTACTTC.

This clone was counted a few times. The rearrangement joins TRBV5-1 to TRBJ2-7, with 8 nucleotides matching TRBD1. This CDR3 contains 13 residues. Trimming cost V 4 bases and J 3 bases; bases outside gene matches: 3. Germline CDR1 is SGHRS and CDR2 is YFSETQ. The CDR3 here is CASSPTGDYEQYF. The CDR3 DNA reads as TGCGCCAGCAGCCCGACAGGGGACTACGAGCAGTACTTC.

V usage is TRBV27 and J usage is TRBJ2-3; 9 bases are shared with TRBD1. The CDR3 sequence is 13 residues long. J was trimmed by 7 bases and V by 5 bases; bases with no gene match: 4. From germline, CDR1 is MNHEY and CDR2 SMNVEV (reference sequence). CDR3 sequence (DNA): TGTGCCAGCAGTGGACAGGGGACACATACGCAGTATTTT. This translates into CASSGQGTHTQYF.

The V and J genes are TRBV13 and TRBJ1-3; no clear D. The V and J ends lost 4 bases and 5 bases respectively, with 15 bases between them. CDR3 length: 15 residues. The germline V gene has CDR1 PRHDT and CDR2 FYEKMQ (reference sequence). CDR3 in amino acids: CASSSWAGKRNTIYF. CDR3 nucleotides: TGTGCCAGCAGCTCCTGGGCGGGGAAGAGAAACACCATATATTTT.

The chain carries TRBV19 and TRBJ2-7, with 11 nucleotides matching TRBD1. The CDR3 runs to 14 residues. Trimming cost V 7 bases and J 4 bases; bases outside gene matches: 6. Looked up from germline, CDR1 is LNHDA and CDR2 is SQIVND (reference sequence). CDR3 protein: CASTPDRGPYEQYF. CDR3 sequence (DNA): TGTGCCAGTACTCCGGACAGGGGGCCTTACGAGCAGTACTTC.

The chain combines TRBV5-8 with TRBJ1-2, with D perhaps TRBD1 (6 bases). The CDR3 sequence is 16 residues long. Deletions cut 1 base from V and 0 bases from J, with 13 bases between. Germline-derived CDR1 and CDR2 are SGHTS and YDEGEE. The CDR3, as DNA: TGTGCCAGCAGCTTGAGGGGGGGCCCCGCTAACTATGGCTACACCTTC. Amino acids: CASSLRGGPANYGYTF.

The V and J genes are TRBV10-3 and TRBJ2-2, with D possibly being TRBD1 (6 bases). Between the trimmed V and J ends, which lost 7 bases and 6 bases, there was a span of 15 bases. CDR3 length equals 14 residues. Germline V gives CDR1 ENHRY, CDR2 SYGVKD. This CDR3 is CAINRAGVAGELFF. CDR3 in DNA: TGTGCCATCAATAGGGCAGGGGTCGCCGGGGAGCTGTTTTTT.

There are a few counts of this clone. The junction shows a germline mismatch at one end, possibly a read error. V is TRBV7-9 and J is TRBJ2-1; TRBD2 agrees at 9 bases. Germline V gene lookup returns CDR1 SEHNR and CDR2 FQNEAQ (reference sequence). This CDR3 has 15 amino acids. The CDR3 protein is CSSSPSGRPNNEQFF. CDR3 sequence (DNA): TGTTCCAGCAGCCCAAGCGGGAGGCCGAACAATGAGCAGTTCTTC.

The rearrangement uses TRBV6-1 and TRBJ2-7; maybe TRBD2 (6 bases). CDR1 MNHNS and CDR2 SASEGT come from the germline V gene. The CDR3 extends over 14 amino acids. V lost 8 bases and J lost 3, with 17 bases in between. CDR3 in amino acids: CASPILRRGYEQYF. The CDR3 region has the DNA TGTGCCAGCCCTATACTTAGGAGGGGCTACGAGCAGTACTTC.

This clone was recorded once. This chain links TRBV6-5 with TRBJ1-2; tentatively, D is TRBD1 (6 bases). Germline V lookup: CDR1 MNHEY, CDR2 SVGAGI. V lost 2 bases and J lost 1, with 11 bases in between. The CDR3 totals 15 residues. CDR3 sequence reads: CASSYRGAVNYGYTF. DNA of the CDR3: TGTGCCAGCAGTTACCGGGGGGCGGTTAACTATGGCTACACCTTC.

A word on this clone: This same CDR3 is encoded by further DNA sequences in the sample. The chain joins TRBV18 to TRBJ1-4; 9 nucleotides align to TRBD1. With 3 bases clipped from V and 7 bases from J, the junction kept 3 bases outside the gene matches. This CDR3 spans 14 amino acids. The V gene's germline CDR1 is KGHSH and CDR2 LQKENI. CDR3 amino acids: CASSPDRGGEKLFF. CDR3 DNA: TGTGCCAGCTCACCGGACAGGGGTGGTGAAAAACTGTTTTTT.

This clone was counted a single time. V gene TRBV28 combines with J gene TRBJ2-7; D is perhaps TRBD2 (5 bases). This CDR3 contains 14 residues. Trimming left V 7 bases short and J 3 bases short, with 16 bases between. Germline V CDR1 and CDR2: MDHEN, SYDVKM. This CDR3 is CASKPRGSYYEQYF. The DNA of the CDR3 is TGTGCCAGCAAACCCCGGGGAAGCTACTACGAGCAGTACTTC.

The chain has TRBV7-9 and TRBJ1-2; possibly TRBD1 for D (5 bases). The germline V and J ends were trimmed by 1 base and 2 bases, with 17 bases remaining between them. This CDR3 has 17 residues. From germline, CDR1 is SEHNR and CDR2 FQNEAQ (reference sequence). For the CDR3, the DNA is TGTGCCAGCAGCTTAGGTTGGTTACGGCCAGGGAACTATGGCTACACCTTC. Translation gives CASSLGWLRPGNYGYTF.

The chain joins TRBV5-4 to TRBJ1-1; D remains unclear. The CDR3 is 14 residues long. Looked up from germline, CDR1 is SGHNT and CDR2 is YYREEE (reference sequence). Trimming took off 3 bases at V and 3 bases at J, with 12 bases between the two ends. The DNA of the CDR3 is TGTGCCAGCAGCTCCAAAGTGCAGTACACTGAAGCTTTCTTT. Protein: CASSSKVQYTEAFF. The variable domain in full, completed from reference TRBV5-4 and TRBJ1-1, reads ETGVTQSPTHLIKTRGQQVTLRCSSQSGHNTVSWYQQALGQGPQFIFQYYREEENGRGNFPPRFSGLQFPNYSSELNVNALELDDSALYLCASSSKVQYTEAFFGQGTRLTVV.

The CDR3 loop is CASSDGLTTQYF. The CDR3 nucleotides read TGTGCCAGCAGTGATGGACTAACCACGCAGTATTTT. The rearrangement links TRBV6-5 to TRBJ2-3; maybe TRBD2 (6 bases). Trimming removed 5 bases at V and 9 bases at J, with 12 bases between. This CDR3 has 12 residues. Germline CDR1 MNHEY, CDR2 SVGAGI.

V and J are TRBV9 and TRBJ2-6; 11 bases line up with TRBD1. CDR1 SGDLS and CDR2 YYNGEE come from the germline V gene. V shed 0 bases and J 1 base; nucleotides not matched to a gene: 3. The CDR3 is 18 residues long. The chain's CDR3 is CASSVGTGGRSGANVLTF. The CDR3 bases are TGTGCCAGCAGCGTAGGGACAGGGGGCAGGTCTGGGGCCAACGTCCTGACTTTC.

The rearrangement uses TRBV19 and TRBJ2-2; no reliable D call. This CDR3 spans 15 amino acids. From germline, CDR1 is LNHDA and CDR2 SQIVND (reference sequence). V was shortened by 2 bases and J by 1 base, with 8 bases between the two germline ends. The CDR3 sequence: CASSISRQNTGELFF. CDR3 coding DNA: TGTGCCAGTAGTATATCCAGGCAGAACACCGGGGAGCTGTTTTTT.

This rearrangement joins TRBV5-8 to TRBJ2-3; TRBD1 is a possible D gene (7 bases). There are 16 residues in the CDR3. V was shortened by 1 base and J by 1 base, with 13 bases between the two germline ends. The germline V gene has CDR1 SGHTS and CDR2 YDEGEE. The CDR3 region has the DNA TGTGCCAGCAGCTTGCCAGGGGGGTCGGGCACAGATACGCAGTATTTT. Its translation is CASSLPGGSGTDTQYF.

V usage is TRBV29-1 and J usage is TRBJ2-7; possible D gene TRBD1, 5 bases. V was cut by 6 bases and J by 2 bases, with 11 bases left in between. This CDR3 comprises 12 residues. Germline V gene lookup returns CDR1 SQVTM and CDR2 ANQGSEA. In DNA, the CDR3 is TGCAGCGTCCAGGACACGCCCTACGAGCAGTACTTC. Translated, it gives CSVQDTPYEQYF.

CDR3 sequence (DNA): TGTGCCAGCAGTGCGGAGGGGCAAATAAACTATGGCTACACCTTC. Its protein is CASSAEGQINYGYTF. The chain recombines TRBV2 with TRBJ1-2; weak D call: TRBD1 (5 bases). Looked up from germline, CDR1 is SNHLY and CDR2 is FYNNEI. Trimming pared 4 bases from V and 2 bases from J, leaving 14 bases between. CDR3 length: 15 residues.

This clone is a singleton in its sample. V is TRBV5-8 and J is TRBJ1-2; maybe TRBD1 (5 bases). The CDR3 is made up of 14 amino acids. The V end was cut by 2 bases, the J end by 6 bases, with 14 bases between. Germline CDR1 is SGHTS and CDR2 is YDEGEE. The CDR3: CASSFGRAGDGYTF. CDR3 nucleotides: TGTGCCAGCAGCTTTGGCAGGGCAGGTGATGGCTACACCTTC.

The chain couples TRBV11-2 to TRBJ2-5; D gene uncertain. V was pared by 5 bases and J by 1 base, with 14 bases between. Germline V gene lookup returns CDR1 SGHAT and CDR2 FQNNGV. The CDR3 loop spans 15 amino acids. The DNA of the CDR3 is TGTGCCAGCAGCCGTCGAGCAGGTTTCCAAGAGACCCAGTACTTC. Protein sequence: CASSRRAGFQETQYF.

The chain carries TRBV11-2 and TRBJ1-2; TRBD1 aligns across 7 bases. CDR1 and CDR2 from the germline V gene are SGHAT and FQNNGV. This CDR3 has 14 residues. J lost 5 bases, V lost 0 bases, and 3 bases had no gene match. CDR3 region: CASSLEGTAYGYTF. In DNA form, the CDR3 reads TGTGCCAGCAGCTTAGAGGGGACAGCTTATGGCTACACCTTC.

V and J are TRBV6-1 and TRBJ1-5, with D maybe TRBD1 (6 bases). Trimming took off 2 bases at V and 6 bases at J, with 11 bases between the two ends. CDR3 size: 14 residues. Germline V CDR1 and CDR2: MNHNS, SASEGT. DNA for the CDR3: TGTGCCAGCAGTGAACAGGGGTTCGGTCAGCCCCAGCATTTT. Translated, it gives CASSEQGFGQPQHF.

The rearrangement uses TRBV30 and TRBJ2-5; TRBD2 is a possible D gene (7 bases). Germline values: CDR1 GTSNPN, CDR2 SVGIG (reference sequence). V lost 3 bases to trimming and J lost 5 bases, with 10 bases between them. This CDR3 region has 12 residues. The CDR3 region has the DNA TGTGCCTGGAGCGGGGGGCTGGAGACCCAGTACTTC. Translated, it gives CAWSGGLETQYF.

This chain joins TRBV9 and TRBJ2-3; TRBD2 matches 11 bases. The germline V gene encodes CDR1 SGDLS and CDR2 YYNGEE. Trimming removed 0 bases from V and 4 bases from J; junction bases left unmatched: 4. The CDR3 is made up of 16 amino acids. This CDR3 reads CASSVAPTSGADTQYF. The CDR3 coding sequence is TGTGCCAGCAGCGTAGCTCCGACTAGCGGGGCAGATACGCAGTATTTT. Based on the CDR3 plus reference TRBV9 and TRBJ2-3, the full variable domain is DSGVTQTPKHLITATGQRVTLRCSPRSGDLSVYWYQQSLDQGLQFLIQYYNGEERAKGNILERFSAQQFPDLHSELNLSSLELGDSALYFCASSVAPTSGADTQYFGPGTRLTVL.